The 19 T cell receptor beta chains below were found in one sample sequenced in a study of cytomegalovirus exposure and HLA in healthy donors. With 60 Vbeta and 13 Jbeta primers, the PCR was carried out. TCRdb's copy holds only in-frame clones and misses some; the assay was immunoSEQ multiplex PCR. The sample records tens of thousands of clones, around 75% being singletons. The sequenced material came from PBMCs. These receptors were obtained from a man in his fifties in good health and CMV-seropositive.

The chain has TRBV9 and TRBJ2-5; tentatively, D is TRBD2 (5 bases). Per the germline V gene, CDR1 is SGDLS and CDR2 is YYNGEE. V was clipped by 0 bases and J by 3 bases, with 6 bases between them. This CDR3 has 13 amino acids. The CDR3 DNA sequence: TGTGCCAGCAGCGTAGGGCGGGAAGAGACCCAGTACTTC. Its protein is CASSVGREETQYF.

J is TRBJ1-1 and V is TRBV5-6; no reliable D call. Germline V gene data show CDR1 as SGHDT and CDR2 as YYEEEE. Trimming took 1 base from V and 4 from J, leaving 14 bases between them. This CDR3 has 15 amino acids. The CDR3 region has the DNA TGTGCCAGCAGCTTGAAGAAGAGGGAGAGCACTGAAGCTTTCTTT. Its translation is CASSLKKRESTEAFF.

The V call is TRBV2, the J call TRBJ1-5; D is possibly TRBD1 (5 bases). Germline V gives CDR1 SNHLY, CDR2 FYNNEI. Deletions cut 4 bases from V and 9 bases from J, with 22 bases between. The length of the CDR3 is 16 residues. The CDR3 loop reads CASSGVWGGAGRPQHF. The CDR3 DNA is TGTGCCAGCAGTGGCGTATGGGGGGGAGCGGGTCGGCCCCAGCATTTT. Looking up the rest from reference TRBV2 and TRBJ1-5 gives the full variable domain: EPEVTQTPSHQVTQMGQEVILRCVPISNHLYFYWYRQILGQKVEFLVSFYNNEISEKSEIFDDQFSVERPDGSNFTLKIRSTKLEDSAMYFCASSGVWGGAGRPQHFGDGTRLSIL.

The chain carries TRBV6-5 and TRBJ1-4; a weak D match, TRBD1 (6 bases). Germline CDR1 reads MNHEY; CDR2 reads SVGAGI. V lost 7 bases and J lost 6, with 12 bases in between. The CDR3 is 13 amino acids. In nucleotides, the CDR3 is TGTGCCAGCACCAACGCAGGGGATGAAAAACTGTTTTTT. It codes for CASTNAGDEKLFF.

The chain couples TRBV19 to TRBJ1-1; 9 bases are a match to TRBD1. Germline V gene data show CDR1 as LNHDA and CDR2 as SQIVND (reference sequence). The length of the CDR3 is 13 residues. Unmatched junction bases numbered 4, after V lost 7 bases and J lost 4 bases. The CDR3 bases are TGTGCCAGTATTCGGACAGGGGTCACTGAAGCTTTCTTT. As protein: CASIRTGVTEAFF.

This clone was counted a few times. J is TRBJ2-5 and V is TRBV7-9, with 12 bases aligning to TRBD2. The J segment lost 2 bases and the V segment lost 2 bases, leaving 0 bases of the junction unmatched. Germline V gene sequence: CDR1 SEHNR, CDR2 FQNEAQ (reference sequence). This CDR3 is 15 amino acids long. CDR3 sequence reads: CASSLLAGGQETQYF. The DNA of the CDR3 is TGTGCCAGCAGCTTACTAGCGGGGGGGCAAGAGACCCAGTACTTC.

The V and J genes are TRBV11-2 and TRBJ2-7; D ambiguous. Per germline, CDR1 SGHAT and CDR2 FQNNGV. The germline V and J ends were trimmed by 1 base and 3 bases, with 7 bases remaining between them. The length of the CDR3 is 13 residues. The CDR3 DNA sequence: TGTGCCAGCAGCTTAGTCGACAACTACGAGCAGTACTTC. Its protein product is CASSLVDNYEQYF.

The rearrangement uses TRBV9 and TRBJ2-7, with D possibly matching TRBD1 (6 bases). Germline values: CDR1 SGDLS, CDR2 YYNGEE. The CDR3 covers 15 residues. V lost 2 bases and J 2 bases, leaving 14 bases between the germline ends. The CDR3 DNA reads as TGTGCCAGCAGCGTGACCGGGACAAACACCTACGAGCAGTACTTC. It encodes CASSVTGTNTYEQYF.

The chain couples TRBV9 to TRBJ1-6; 7 bases align to TRBD1. J lost 5 bases, V lost 4 bases, and 9 bases had no gene match. Germline V lookup: CDR1 SGDLS, CDR2 YYNGEE. The CDR3 consists of 16 residues. As DNA, the CDR3 is TGTGCCAGCAGCCCCCAACAGGGGCAGAATAATTCACCCCTCCACTTT. It translates to CASSPQQGQNNSPLHF.

This clone showed up just once. The CDR3 loop reads CASSNTGGAGAEAFF. The CDR3 DNA reads TGTGCCAGCAGTAATACAGGGGGCGCGGGCGCTGAAGCTTTCTTT. The chain uses TRBV6-1 and TRBJ1-1; 9 bases align to TRBD1. After removal of 5 bases from V and 6 bases from J, the junction contained 10 bases not matched to a gene. The germline CDR1 and CDR2 sequences are MNHNS and SASEGT. The CDR3 runs to 15 residues.

The chain employs TRBV7-2 and TRBJ2-7; tentatively, D is TRBD2 (6 bases). In germline, CDR1 is SGHTA, CDR2 FQGNSA. The ends were cut back, 5 bases at V and 0 bases at J, with 14 bases in the middle. CDR3 length equals 15 residues. CDR3 loop: CASSDQGGISYEQYF. CDR3 bases: TGTGCCAGCAGCGACCAAGGAGGGATCTCCTACGAGCAGTACTTC.

The V and J genes are TRBV7-9 and TRBJ2-7; 8 positions agree with TRBD2. V trimming: 4 bases; J trimming: 6 bases; junction bases outside the gene matches: 2. Germline V gene data show CDR1 as SEHNR and CDR2 as FQNEAQ (reference sequence). CDR3 length equals 12 residues. The CDR3 is CASSSSGSEQYF. CDR3 DNA: TGTGCCAGCAGCTCCAGCGGGAGCGAGCAGTACTTC.

The V call is TRBV11-1, the J call TRBJ1-2, with 8 bases lining up with TRBD1. V was clipped by 1 base and J by 4 bases; unmatched bases: 5. CDR1 is SGHAT and CDR2 is FQDESV in the germline V gene (reference sequence). The CDR3 contains 15 residues. As DNA, the CDR3 is TGTGCCAGCAGCTTAGGCCCCGGGACAGGCTATGGCTACACCTTC. Protein product: CASSLGPGTGYGYTF.

The chain joins TRBV18 to TRBJ2-7; D perhaps matches TRBD1 (6 bases). CDR1 and CDR2 from the germline V gene are KGHSH and LQKENI. CDR3 size: 14 residues. V was clipped by 1 base and J by 2 bases, with 9 bases between them. Here the CDR3 reads CASSPRRTAYEQYF. CDR3 DNA sequence: TGTGCCAGCTCACCACGGAGGACAGCCTACGAGCAGTACTTC.

As for this clone: Relative to the germline gene, one junction end is altered; a read error may explain this. The chain employs TRBV13 and TRBJ1-3; maybe TRBD1 (6 bases). The CDR3 covers 18 residues. CDR1 is PRHDT and CDR2 is FYEKMQ in the germline V gene (reference sequence). The CDR3 protein is CAISLGPGVLDSGNTIYF. For the CDR3, the DNA is TGTGCCATCAGCTTAGGCCCAGGGGTACTGGACTCTGGAAACACCATATATTTT.

The chain carries TRBV6-4 and TRBJ2-3, with 9 nucleotides matching TRBD2. The CDR3 has 18 residues. The germline CDR1 and CDR2 sequences are MRHNA and SNTAGT. Unmatched junction bases numbered 10, after V lost 0 bases and J lost 3 bases. The CDR3 DNA reads as TGTGCCAGCAGTGACTCTATCTGGGCGGGGGGGCGAACAGATACGCAGTATTTT. The encoded protein is CASSDSIWAGGRTDTQYF.

V is TRBV5-5 and J is TRBJ2-7; possibly TRBD1 for D (6 bases). Germline-derived CDR1 and CDR2 are SGHKS and YYEKEE (reference sequence). V gave up 1 base and J gave up 3 bases, with 14 bases separating them. CDR3 length: 15 residues. CDR3 nucleotides: TGTGCCAGCAGCTTGACAGGGAGCAATAGCTACGAGCAGTACTTC. Residues: CASSLTGSNSYEQYF.

For this clone: This sample includes further DNA sequences coding for the same CDR3. This CDR3 is CASSLAPIDGYYNEQFF. As DNA, the CDR3 is TGTGCCAGCAGTTTGGCGCCCATCGACGGGTATTACAATGAGCAGTTCTTC. The chain has TRBV28 and TRBJ2-1; D gene unclear. Germline V lookup: CDR1 MDHEN, CDR2 SYDVKM. Trimming pared 3 bases from V and 4 bases from J, leaving 19 bases between. The CDR3 totals 17 residues.

The chain uses TRBV11-2 and TRBJ2-5; D perhaps matches TRBD2 (5 bases). CDR1 is SGHAT and CDR2 is FQNNGV in the germline V gene. This CDR3 has 14 amino acids. V was cut by 5 bases and J by 1 base, with 11 bases left in between. The CDR3 DNA sequence: TGTGCCAGCAGCCGGCGGGTCCCCCAAGAGACCCAGTACTTC. It translates to CASSRRVPQETQYF.